The 28 T cell receptor beta chains listed next were all sequenced from one sample in a study of response to subunit inactivated influenza vaccine. TCRdb recomputed calls from the RT-PCR reads with MiXCR, one row per CDR3 protein. The profile covers approximately 500,000 distinct CDR3 sequences, with 10% to 15% appearing a single time and around 12% taken by the ten largest. This specimen was PBMCs from blood, taken more than 35 days after vaccination. Receptors were obtained from a man aged 50-59 years who received an inactivated influenza vaccine.

The gene calls are TRBV12-3 or TRBV12-4 and TRBJ2-2; D is unclear. The V gene lost 7 bases and the J gene lost 4 bases, with 16 bases spanning the gap. The CDR3 sequence is 15 residues long. CDR3 protein: CASTPGGGRTGELFF. CDR3 coding DNA: TGTGCCAGCACCCCGGGCGGCGGCCGCACCGGGGAGCTGTTTTTT.

There are a few counts of this clonotype. The chain has TRBV7-2 and TRBJ2-2; perhaps D is TRBD1 or TRBD2 (6 bases each). Per germline, CDR1 SGHTA and CDR2 FQGNSA. CDR3 size: 14 residues. The V end lost 7 bases, the J end lost 7 bases, and 16 bases lay between the germline ends. DNA for the CDR3: TGTGCCAGCATCCAATCGGGGGCAGGCGGGGAGCTGTTTTTT. Its protein is CASIQSGAGGELFF.

The chain has TRBV6-2 or TRBV6-3 and TRBJ1-5, with D possibly being TRBD1 (6 bases). Germline V CDR1 and CDR2: MNHEY, SVGEGT. The CDR3 length is 15 residues. The ends were cut back, 4 bases at V and 2 bases at J, with 12 bases in the middle. The CDR3 DNA reads TGTGCCAGCAGTTTACAGGGTAACGGCAATCAGCCCCAGCATTTT. This translates into CASSLQGNGNQPQHF.

The chain uses TRBV5-1 and TRBJ2-1; TRBD2 matches at 12 bases. Germline trimming cut 6 bases from V and 5 bases from J; bases unmatched to any gene: 9. The CDR3 runs to 16 residues. Germline V gene lookup returns CDR1 SGHRS and CDR2 YFSETQ. CDR3 region: CASKDLAGGKNNEQFF. The CDR3 nucleotides read TGCGCCAGCAAGGATCTAGCGGGAGGGAAGAACAATGAGCAGTTCTTC.

This clonotype was counted only a few times. V usage is TRBV9 and J usage is TRBJ1-1; D is unresolved. CDR1 and CDR2 (germline): SGDLS, YYNGEE. The V gene lost 3 bases and the J gene lost 0 bases, with 6 bases spanning the gap. CDR3 size: 13 residues. The CDR3 sequence is CASSARVNTEAFF. The CDR3 DNA is TGTGCCAGCAGCGCGCGGGTGAACACTGAAGCTTTCTTT.

This clonotype was observed at least ten times. V and J are TRBV9 and TRBJ2-1; 7 nucleotides line up with TRBD2. The J segment lost 8 bases and the V segment lost 3 bases, leaving 2 bases of the junction unmatched. The CDR3 consists of 12 residues. Germline V gives CDR1 SGDLS, CDR2 YYNGEE. CDR3 nucleotide sequence: TGTGCCAGCAGCGGCGGGAGCGATGAGCAGTTCTTC. Encoded protein: CASSGGSDEQFF.

This clonotype was found a few times. The gene calls are TRBV5-1 and TRBJ2-3; D is tentatively TRBD1 or TRBD2 (5 bases each). CDR1 is SGHRS, CDR2 YFSETQ, per germline. Trimming removed 4 bases from V and 6 bases from J, with 15 bases in between. The CDR3 runs to 14 residues. The CDR3 coding sequence is TGCGCCAGCAGCATTGGACACGGGGCGGATACGCAGTATTTT. This gives the protein CASSIGHGADTQYF.

There are many counts of this clonotype. This chain links TRBV7-2 with TRBJ2-4, with 8 bases matching TRBD1. There are 14 residues in the CDR3. V lost 5 bases and J lost 7; bases outside the gene matches: 7. Germline lookup yields CDR1 SGHTA and CDR2 FQGNSA. The CDR3 spells CASSRDRGGNIQYF. CDR3 bases: TGTGCCAGCAGCAGAGACAGGGGTGGGAACATTCAGTACTTC.

This chain connects TRBV7-2 to TRBJ1-1, with D possibly matching TRBD1 (6 bases). Germline CDR1 is SGHTA and CDR2 is FQGNSA. Deletions cut 5 bases from V and 6 bases from J, with 19 bases between. This CDR3 is built from 15 residues. This chain's CDR3 is CASSPGQFSISEAFF. Written as DNA, the CDR3 is TGTGCCAGCAGCCCAGGACAGTTTTCGATCTCTGAAGCTTTCTTT.

The chain carries TRBV5-6 and TRBJ1-5; possible D gene TRBD1, 6 bases. Trimming shortened V by 4 bases and J by 6 bases, and 17 bases separated the two germline ends. The CDR3 consists of 15 residues. Germline V gene lookup returns CDR1 SGHDT and CDR2 YYEEEE. This CDR3 reads CASSMQGRKAQPQHF. The CDR3 DNA follows: TGTGCCAGCAGCATGCAGGGGAGGAAGGCTCAGCCCCAGCATTTT. Together with reference TRBV5-6 and TRBJ1-5, the CDR3 gives the full variable domain: DAGVTQSPTHLIKTRGQQVTLRCSPKSGHDTVSWYQQALGQGPQFIFQYYEEEERQRGNFPDRFSGHQFPNYSSELNVNALLLGDSALYLCASSMQGRKAQPQHFGDGTRLSIL.

In its sample, this clonotype was seen a few times. The chain is built from TRBV10-1 and TRBJ2-2, with D unclear. This CDR3 region has 14 residues. CDR1 is WNHNN, CDR2 SYGVQD, per germline (reference sequence). Between the trimmed V and J ends, which lost 4 bases and 4 bases, there was a span of 10 bases. The CDR3 nucleotides are TGCGCCAGCAGTGGTGGGTCAGGCACCGGGGAGCTGTTTTTT. It yields the protein CASSGGSGTGELFF.

V gene TRBV5-6 combines with J gene TRBJ2-2, with 8 nucleotides matching TRBD1. Germline trimming cut 1 base from V and 3 bases from J; bases unmatched to any gene: 5. From germline, CDR1 is SGHDT and CDR2 YYEEEE. The CDR3 runs 16 residues. CDR3 sequence reads: CASSLLQGAYTGELFF. In DNA form, the CDR3 reads TGTGCCAGCAGCTTGCTTCAGGGGGCCTACACCGGGGAGCTGTTTTTT. Looking up the rest from reference TRBV5-6 and TRBJ2-2 gives the full variable domain: DAGVTQSPTHLIKTRGQQVTLRCSPKSGHDTVSWYQQALGQGPQFIFQYYEEEERQRGNFPDRFSGHQFPNYSSELNVNALLLGDSALYLCASSLLQGAYTGELFFGEGSRLTVL.

The rearrangement uses TRBV4-3 and TRBJ2-6; D call uncertain. CDR1 and CDR2 from the germline V gene are LGHNA and YSLEER. The CDR3 loop spans 16 amino acids. Deletions cut 0 bases from V and 0 bases from J, with 6 bases between. The CDR3 sequence: CASSQDVSSGANVLTF. The CDR3 nucleotides are TGCGCCAGCAGCCAAGATGTCAGCTCTGGGGCCAACGTCCTGACTTTC.

This clonotype was detected only a few times. The chain links TRBV28 to TRBJ2-7, with D possibly being TRBD2 (6 bases). Germline V gene data show CDR1 as MDHEN and CDR2 as SYDVKM. This CDR3 is built from 15 residues. Trimming pared 6 bases from V and 0 bases from J, leaving 15 bases between. For the CDR3, the DNA is TGTGCCAGCAGGGCGCGGTCCGGGAGCTCCTACGAGCAGTACTTC. The encoded protein is CASRARSGSSYEQYF.

This clonotype appeared many times. The chain links TRBV6-5 to TRBJ1-6; D is possibly TRBD1 (6 bases). The CDR3 is made up of 12 amino acids. Germline V gene data show CDR1 as MNHEY and CDR2 as SVGAGI. The V end was cut by 7 bases, the J end by 6 bases, with 7 bases between. The CDR3: CASTQGNSPLHF. The DNA for the CDR3 is TGTGCCAGCACACAGGGTAATTCACCCCTCCACTTT.

This clonotype was counted ten times or more. Germline is not matched at one junction end, which may reflect a read error. CDR3 sequence (DNA): TGTGCCAGCAGTCAAGGGACAGGGGGAAATCAGCCCCAGCATTTT. It codes for CASSQGTGGNQPQHF. The chain recombines TRBV3-1 with TRBJ1-5; TRBD1 matches 11 bases. Per germline, CDR1 LGHDT and CDR2 YNNKEL (reference sequence). The CDR3 sequence is 15 residues long.

The chain has TRBV12-3 or TRBV12-4 and TRBJ1-1, with D perhaps TRBD1 (6 bases). Trimming shortened V by 3 bases and J by 4 bases, and 12 bases separated the two germline ends. The CDR3 extends over 14 amino acids. The CDR3 nucleotides read TGTGCCAGCAGTTTTAGGAGGGGGGCCACTGAAGCTTTCTTT. It codes for CASSFRRGATEAFF.

The sample holds a few counts of this clonotype. The genes are TRBV11-1 and TRBJ2-1; TRBD2 matches at 14 bases. The CDR3 has 18 amino acids. V shed 4 bases, J shed 2 bases, and the junction held 7 bases outside the gene matches. The V gene's germline CDR1 is SGHAT and CDR2 FQDESV (reference sequence). CDR3 DNA: TGTGCCAGCAGCTCAGGACTAGCGGGAGGCCTCCCCTACAATGAGCAGTTCTTC. This gives the protein CASSSGLAGGLPYNEQFF.

Many counts were recorded for this clonotype. CDR3 nucleotides: TGCGCCAGCAGCCAAGACCCGAGTGGACAGGGGGCGCAGGGCTACACCTTC. Translation: CASSQDPSGQGAQGYTF. The chain combines TRBV4-3 with TRBJ1-2, with TRBD1 identical over 11 bases. Germline trimming cut 0 bases from V and 8 bases from J; bases unmatched to any gene: 11. Germline loops: CDR1 LGHNA, CDR2 YSLEER. CDR3 length: 17 residues.

This clonotype occurred many times. The V and J genes are TRBV5-1 and TRBJ2-2; no definite D call. Per the germline V gene, CDR1 is SGHRS and CDR2 is YFSETQ. With 5 bases removed from V and 1 base from J, the gap between germline ends came to 9 bases. The CDR3 loop spans 14 amino acids. The CDR3 DNA follows: TGCGCCAGCAGACCCGGACGGAACACCGGGGAGCTGTTTTTT. Its translation is CASRPGRNTGELFF.

This chain links TRBV18 with TRBJ2-5, with D possibly called TRBD1 or TRBD2 (6 bases each). Germline loops: CDR1 KGHSH, CDR2 LQKENI. The CDR3 runs to 14 residues. V lost 3 bases and J lost 4, with 12 bases in between. CDR3 loop: CASSPTRGGETQYF. The CDR3 DNA reads as TGTGCCAGCTCACCTACCAGGGGAGGAGAGACCCAGTACTTC.

The gene calls are TRBV5-4 and TRBJ2-7; 9 bases are shared with TRBD2. Germline CDR1 is SGHNT and CDR2 is YYREEE (reference sequence). Unmatched junction bases numbered 11, after V lost 4 bases and J lost 6 bases. The CDR3 has 15 amino acids. The CDR3 DNA reads TGTGCCAGCAGCCTTGCCGGACGAGCGGGGGGCGAGCAGTACTTC. It yields the protein CASSLAGRAGGEQYF.

The chain joins TRBV3-1 to TRBJ1-1; 8 bases agree with TRBD1. Per the germline V gene, CDR1 is LGHDT and CDR2 is YNNKEL (reference sequence). The V gene end was trimmed by 4 bases and the J gene end by 4 bases; junction bases not matched to a gene: 5. The CDR3 sequence is 14 residues long. The CDR3 protein is CASSPRDRTTEAFF. The DNA for the CDR3 is TGTGCCAGCAGCCCTAGGGACAGGACCACTGAAGCTTTCTTT.

The V and J genes are TRBV24-1 and TRBJ2-7; D ambiguous. Trimming left V 5 bases short and J 6 bases short, with 13 bases between. The CDR3 sequence is 13 residues long. Per germline, CDR1 KGHDR and CDR2 SFDVKD. For the CDR3, the DNA is TGTGCCACCAGTGGGACCCTACAGACCGAGCAGTACTTC. Its protein product is CATSGTLQTEQYF.

V is TRBV13 and J is TRBJ2-7; a weak D match, TRBD1 (6 bases). Trimming cost V 1 base and J 9 bases, with 10 bases left between them. Germline CDR1 and CDR2: PRHDT and FYEKMQ (reference sequence). The CDR3 consists of 12 residues. DNA of the CDR3: TGTGCCAGCAGCTTAGACAGGGTGCGGCAGTACTTC. Its protein is CASSLDRVRQYF.

This clonotype was counted at least ten times. The chain is built from TRBV29-1 and TRBJ2-7, with TRBD1 matching 9 bases. Trimming at V came to 6 bases and at J to 2 bases, leaving 11 bases not matched to a gene. CDR3 length equals 15 residues. The germline V gene has CDR1 SQVTM and CDR2 ANQGSEA. CDR3 in amino acids: CSVLIRTGVTYEQYF. CDR3 coding DNA: TGCAGCGTCCTAATTCGGACAGGGGTGACCTACGAGCAGTACTTC.

This chain links TRBV6-5 with TRBJ1-4; TRBD1 agrees at 8 bases. The CDR3 extends over 14 amino acids. V shed 4 bases and J 7 bases; nucleotides not matched to a gene: 5. Germline CDR1 and CDR2: MNHEY and SVGAGI. Here the CDR3 reads CASSFQGAREKLFF. The CDR3 region has the DNA TGTGCCAGCAGTTTCCAGGGGGCGCGTGAAAAACTGTTTTTT.

Ten or more counts support this clonotype. The J gene is TRBJ1-5, the V gene TRBV24-1, with a weak D call TRBD1 (6 bases). The CDR3 sequence is 14 residues long. V was shortened by 6 bases and J by 2 bases, with 10 bases between the two germline ends. The germline CDR1 and CDR2 sequences are KGHDR and SFDVKD. CDR3 sequence: CATSQSGGNQPQHF. CDR3 DNA sequence: TGTGCCACCAGTCAGTCAGGGGGCAATCAGCCCCAGCATTTT.